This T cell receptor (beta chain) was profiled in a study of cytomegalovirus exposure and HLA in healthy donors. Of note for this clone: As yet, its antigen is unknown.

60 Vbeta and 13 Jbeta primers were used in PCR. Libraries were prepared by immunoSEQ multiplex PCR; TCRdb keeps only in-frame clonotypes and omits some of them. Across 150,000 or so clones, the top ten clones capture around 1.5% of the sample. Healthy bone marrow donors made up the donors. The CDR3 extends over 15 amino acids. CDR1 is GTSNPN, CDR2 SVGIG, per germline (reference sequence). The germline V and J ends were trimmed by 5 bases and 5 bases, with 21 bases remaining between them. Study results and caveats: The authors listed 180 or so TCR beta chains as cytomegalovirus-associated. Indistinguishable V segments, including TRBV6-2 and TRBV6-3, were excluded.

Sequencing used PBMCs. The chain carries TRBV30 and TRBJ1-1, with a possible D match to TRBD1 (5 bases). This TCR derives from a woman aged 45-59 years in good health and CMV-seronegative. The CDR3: CAWLFDLGGVTEAFF. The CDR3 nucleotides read TGTGCCTGGTTGTTCGACCTTGGAGGGGTTACTGAAGCTTTCTTT.